Below are 3 T cell receptor beta chains sequenced from a single sample in a study of shared clonotypes between healthy human individuals. Assay used: immunoSEQ multiplex PCR; TCRdb lists only in-frame clones, some missing. Altogether 110,000 or so clones are present, about 63% being singletons, with the ten largest covering roughly 24%. The sequenced sample consisted of memory CD8+ T cells sorted from blood. The subset here: CD45RO+ cells pooled with CCR7-negative TemRA cells. These receptors were obtained from a woman younger than 45 in good health.

This clone was detected only a few times. This sequence joins TRBV10-1 and TRBJ2-1; 12 nucleotides line up with TRBD2. CDR1 and CDR2 from the germline V gene are WNHNN and SYGVQD (reference sequence). Trimming removed 2 bases from V and 8 bases from J; junction bases left unmatched: 4. This CDR3 has 15 amino acids. CDR3 region: CASSEGLAGIYEQFF. CDR3 bases: TGCGCCAGCAGTGAGGGACTAGCGGGAATCTATGAGCAGTTCTTC.

The rearrangement uses TRBV28 and TRBJ1-6; possibly TRBD1 for D (5 bases). CDR1 MDHEN and CDR2 SYDVKM come from the germline V gene. Trimming cost V 1 base and J 10 bases, with 14 bases left between them. This CDR3 spans 15 amino acids. CDR3 sequence: CASSLSASGESPLHF. As DNA, the CDR3 is TGTGCCAGCAGTTTATCGGCCTCGGGGGAGTCACCCCTCCACTTT.

The chain combines TRBV28 with TRBJ2-7; 10 bases map to TRBD1. With 7 bases clipped from V and 3 bases from J, the junction kept 6 bases outside the gene matches. The V gene's germline CDR1 is MDHEN and CDR2 SYDVKM. The CDR3 is 14 amino acids. This CDR3 reads CASTRQGAGYEQYF. In nucleotides, the CDR3 is TGTGCCAGCACAAGACAGGGGGCGGGCTACGAGCAGTACTTC.